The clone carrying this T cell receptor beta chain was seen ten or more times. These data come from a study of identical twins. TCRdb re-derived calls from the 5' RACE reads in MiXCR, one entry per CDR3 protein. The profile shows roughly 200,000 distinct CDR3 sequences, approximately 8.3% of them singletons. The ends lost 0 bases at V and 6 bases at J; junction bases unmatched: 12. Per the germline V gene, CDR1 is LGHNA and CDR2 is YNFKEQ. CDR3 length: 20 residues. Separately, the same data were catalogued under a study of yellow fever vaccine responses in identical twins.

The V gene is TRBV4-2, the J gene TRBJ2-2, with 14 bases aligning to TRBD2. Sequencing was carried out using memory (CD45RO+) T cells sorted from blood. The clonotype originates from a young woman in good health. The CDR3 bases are TGTGCCAGCAGCCAAGATACGACTAGCGGGGGGGTGATAAGGGCCGGGGAGCTGTTTTTT. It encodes CASSQDTTSGGVIRAGELFF.